This T cell receptor (beta chain) is from a study of OX40 agonist ivuxolimab in advanced cancers. Study overall: With ivuxolimab, an agonistic anti-OX40 (CD134) antibody, patients were treated.

Method: immunoSEQ multiplex PCR; TCRdb's copy keeps in-frame clones and lacks some. The sample shows about 19,000 clones, approximately 71% of them seen only once. Autoimmune disease history or systemic immunosuppression was exclusionary. The receptor's source is an adult with an advanced solid tumor such as melanoma, head and neck, liver or kidney cancer. The source material was CD4+ or CD8+ T cells sorted from blood, sampled in a trial of the OX40 agonist ivuxolimab.

CDR3 DNA sequence: TGTGCCAGCAGTTTTGGTCATGGCTACACCTTC. Encoded protein: CASSFGHGYTF. The chain joins TRBV28 to TRBJ1-2; no reliable D call. The CDR3 spans 11 residues. V was shortened by 3 bases and J by 6 bases, with 5 bases between the two germline ends. Germline V gene sequence: CDR1 MDHEN, CDR2 SYDVKM.